A selection of T cell receptor beta chains follows, all from one sample in a study of T-cell reconstitution after alpha-beta-depleted transplantation in children. Each CDR3 protein gets one entry after TCRdb re-called the PCR reads with MiXCR. The sample has 200,000 or so distinct CDR3 sequences; 5.5% to 7% are singletons. This sample comprised PBMCs, obtained before TCRalphabeta/CD19-depleted stem cell transplant. These receptor sequences come from a girl less than two years old with combined immunodeficiency, due to receive a stem cell transplant. CDR3s include the opening cysteine and the closing phenylalanine or tryptophan. A D gene is named only where the DNA matches it firmly. Clone size appears in some rows only: once, few, many, or a class for an expanded clone.

V gene	clone size	CDR3 length	D gene	J gene	CDR3 DNA	CDR3 protein
TRBV5-6	many	17	.	TRBJ1-4	TGTGCCAGCAGCAGGTTATCTCAGGAAACAAATAATGAAAAACTGTTTTTT	CASSRLSQETNNEKLFF
TRBV7-2	many	14	TRBD2	TRBJ2-3	TGTGCCAGCAGAGCTCGGGGGGGCGAAGATACGCAGTATTTT	CASRARGGEDTQYF
TRBV20-1	many	13	TRBD2	TRBJ2-7	TGCAGTGCTAGCGGGAGGACCTCCTACGAGCAGTACTTC	CSASGRTSYEQYF
TRBV4-2	many	15	TRBD1	TRBJ1-2	TGTGCCAGCAGCCAGGGACAGGGTTCGGGCTATGGCTACACCTTC	CASSQGQGSGYGYTF
TRBV3-1	many	14	TRBD1	TRBJ1-5	TGTGCCAGCAGCTTGGACAGGGGTCATCAGCCCCAGCATTTT	CASSLDRGHQPQHF
TRBV29-1	many	12	TRBD1	TRBJ2-7	TGCAGCGTTGTGGGACAGGGGGCCAAGCAGTACTTC	CSVVGQGAKQYF
TRBV4-1	many	18	.	TRBJ1-4	TGCGCCAGCAGCCAAGTCGCCCCGGGTCCGGCGGCTAATGAAAAACTGTTTTTT	CASSQVAPGPAANEKLFF
TRBV11-2	few	17	TRBD2	TRBJ2-3	TGTGCCAGCAGCTTAGACGATCCTAGCGGCAGCACAGATACGCAGTATTTT	CASSLDDPSGSTDTQYF
TRBV11-2	many	19	.	TRBJ2-1	TGTGCCAGCAGCTTAGATCCCCCCCCGACATTAAGCTCCTACAATGAGCAGTTCTTC	CASSLDPPPTLSSYNEQFF
TRBV20-1	many	15	TRBD2	TRBJ2-7	TGCAGTGCTAGGGGACTCGGGAGGGGCTCCTACGAGCAGTACTTC	CSARGLGRGSYEQYF
TRBV7-9	.	14	TRBD1	TRBJ2-7	TGTGCCAGCAGCTCGGACAGGGGGCCGTACGAGCAGTACTTC	CASSSDRGPYEQYF
TRBV20-1	many	13	TRBD1	TRBJ1-4	TGCAGTGCTCTGGGACAGGGGAAAGAAAAACTGTTTTTT	CSALGQGKEKLFF
TRBV12-3/TRBV12-4	many	13	.	TRBJ2-1	TGTGCCAGCAGTTTAGGCGGGTTCAATGAGCAGTTCTTC	CASSLGGFNEQFF
TRBV3-1	many	13	.	TRBJ2-1	TGTGCCAGCAGCCCCCCCAGCATCCAGGGGCAGTTCTTC	CASSPPSIQGQFF
TRBV2	.	15	TRBD1	TRBJ2-7	TGTGCCAGCAGTGAATGGACAGGGGAATCCTACGAGCAGTACTTC	CASSEWTGESYEQYF
TRBV28	.	17	.	TRBJ2-5	TGTGCCAGCAGTTTACCTCAAGTTAGGCTGGGTTGGGAGACCCAGTACTTC	CASSLPQVRLGWETQYF
TRBV20-1	.	13	TRBD1	TRBJ2-3	TGCAGTGCCCTGGACAGGGTCACAGATACGCAGTATTTT	CSALDRVTDTQYF
TRBV27	many	14	.	TRBJ2-7	TGTGCCAGCAGTTTAACTGGCAGATCCTACGAGCAGTACTTC	CASSLTGRSYEQYF
TRBV7-2	many	12	.	TRBJ2-5	TGTGCCAGCAGAGACAGAGGAGAGACCCAGTACTTC	CASRDRGETQYF
TRBV9	.	17	TRBD2	TRBJ2-1	TGTGCCAGCAGCGCCCGGACTAGCGGGAGTCTGAGCGATGAGCAGTTCTTC	CASSARTSGSLSDEQFF
TRBV7-9	many	15	.	TRBJ1-4	TGTGCCAGCAGCTTAGTTCCCAGGGCTAATGAAAAACTGTTTTTT	CASSLVPRANEKLFF
TRBV6-2/TRBV6-3	many	16	.	TRBJ1-5	TGTGCCAGCAGTGATCAGCAGCGCCGTAAATATCAGCCCCAGCATTTT	CASSDQQRRKYQPQHF
TRBV9	many	19	TRBD2	TRBJ2-1	TGTGCCAGCAGCGTAGGGGGACTAGCGGGGGGGAGCTCCTACAATGAGCAGTTCTTC	CASSVGGLAGGSSYNEQFF
TRBV6-2/TRBV6-3	many	15	.	TRBJ1-1	TGTGCCAGCAGTCCGACCCCACGGGTGAACACTGAAGCTTTCTTT	CASSPTPRVNTEAFF
TRBV7-9	many	15	.	TRBJ2-1	TGTGCCAGCAGCCCCCATTTTTTCCTGGGCCATGAGCAGTTCTTC	CASSPHFFLGHEQFF
TRBV20-1	.	15	TRBD2	TRBJ2-7	TGCAGTGCTACCGGGACTAGCGGGAATGGCTACGAGCAGTACTTC	CSATGTSGNGYEQYF
TRBV3-1	many	17	.	TRBJ2-3	TGTGCCAGCAGCCAAGTGTCCGGGACCGCTAGCACAGATACGCAGTATTTT	CASSQVSGTASTDTQYF
TRBV3-1	many	12	.	TRBJ2-5	TGTGCCAGCAGCCAAGAGGGAGAGACCCAGTACTTC	CASSQEGETQYF
TRBV7-9	many	15	.	TRBJ1-1	TGTGCCAGCAGCTTGGGATGGGAAAGTTGGACTGAAGCTTTCTTT	CASSLGWESWTEAFF
TRBV5-1	many	12	.	TRBJ2-1	TGCGCCAGCAGCTTGGAGGGGGTGGGACAGTTCTTC	CASSLEGVGQFF
TRBV10-3	many	22	TRBD2	TRBJ2-3	TGTGCCATCAGTGACCACCGTTGGGAGCGGCTGACTAGCGGGACTAGCACAGATACGCAGTATTTT	CAISDHRWERLTSGTSTDTQYF
TRBV4-3	many	13	.	TRBJ2-1	TGCGCCAGCAGCCGGGGGATTCGGAATGAGCAGTTCTTC	CASSRGIRNEQFF
TRBV7-2	few	14	.	TRBJ2-7	TGTGCCAGCAGCCAGGGGAGAGCGACCTACGAGCAGTACTTC	CASSQGRATYEQYF
TRBV25-1	many	17	TRBD2	TRBJ2-7	TGTGCCAGCAGTGAATCCCTAGCGGGAGGGCCTTCCTACGAGCAGTACTTC	CASSESLAGGPSYEQYF
TRBV9	many	13	.	TRBJ2-7	TGTGCCAGCAGCCCCCGACTAGACTACGAGCAGTACTTC	CASSPRLDYEQYF
TRBV15	many	16	TRBD2	TRBJ2-1	TGTGCCACCAGCAGAACCGGGACTAGCTTAGAACGTGAGCAGTTCTTC	CATSRTGTSLEREQFF
TRBV29-1	many	15	TRBD1	TRBJ2-7	TGCAGCGTTCAGGGGACAGCCCTCTACTCCTACGAGCAGTACTTC	CSVQGTALYSYEQYF